Each of the 30 T cell receptor beta chains below was sequenced from the same sample in a study of T-cell memory formation after mild COVID-19. TCRdb independently ran MiXCR on the 5' RACE reads; one entry per CDR3 protein. The sample shows under 650,000 distinct CDR3 sequences, roughly 18% of them seen only once. Specimen: PBMCs or a T cell subset sorted from them (not recorded which). These receptors were taken from an adult woman who had mild COVID-19 (a few samples of this study predate the infection). Cell type and time point are not known.

This clonotype was seen more than once but under ten times. The chain recombines TRBV6-5 with TRBJ2-7; D might be TRBD1 (6 bases). This CDR3 region has 14 residues. Germline V lookup: CDR1 MNHEY, CDR2 SVGAGI. V lost 5 bases, J lost 2 bases, and 13 bases lay in between. The CDR3 loop reads CASSQDRTPYEQYF. CDR3 bases: TGTGCCAGCAGTCAAGACAGGACCCCCTACGAGCAGTACTTC.

This clonotype has just a few counts. CDR3 loop: CASSLAGTAFSNTGELFF. The CDR3 bases are TGCGCCAGCAGCTTGGCCGGGACAGCGTTCTCGAACACCGGGGAGCTGTTTTTT. The chain links TRBV5-1 to TRBJ2-2; 7 nucleotides agree with TRBD1. The CDR3 is 18 residues long. The germline V gene encodes CDR1 SGHRS and CDR2 YFSETQ. V lost 0 bases, J lost 0 bases, and 8 bases stayed unmatched. The variable domain in full, with the rest retrieved from reference TRBV5-1 and TRBJ2-2, is KAGVTQTPRYLIKTRGQQVTLSCSPISGHRSVSWYQQTPGQGLQFLFEYFSETQRNKGNFPGRFSGRQFSNSRSEMNVSTLELGDSALYLCASSLAGTAFSNTGELFFGEGSRLTVL.

This clonotype was detected only a few times. The rearrangement links TRBV2 to TRBJ2-3, with 7 bases fitting TRBD1. Per germline, CDR1 SNHLY and CDR2 FYNNEI. The CDR3 contains 14 residues. The trim removed 6 bases at V and 4 bases at J, leaving 7 bases unmatched. The CDR3 region is CASRRDRSADTQYF. The CDR3 nucleotides are TGTGCCAGCAGGAGGGACAGATCCGCAGATACGCAGTATTTT.

There are a few counts of this clonotype. The chain employs TRBV15 and TRBJ2-2; D not certain. Per the germline V gene, CDR1 is LNHNV and CDR2 is YYDKDF (reference sequence). The CDR3 consists of 14 residues. V lost 0 bases and J lost 6, with 8 bases in between. This CDR3 reads CATSRDLKSGELFF. The CDR3 nucleotides read TGTGCCACCAGCAGAGATCTGAAGTCCGGGGAGCTGTTTTTT.

This clonotype showed up just a few times. As DNA, the CDR3 is TGTGCCAGTAGTGCCCGGGGACGGCTTGAAGCTTTCTTT. Protein sequence: CASSARGRLEAFF. The chain is built from TRBV19 and TRBJ1-1; possibly TRBD1 for D (5 bases). Trimming cost V 5 bases and J 7 bases, with 14 bases left between them. The CDR3 loop spans 13 amino acids. The germline CDR1 and CDR2 sequences are LNHDA and SQIVND (reference sequence).

This clonotype has more than one count but fewer than ten. The chain links TRBV5-6 to TRBJ2-3; D unclear. This CDR3 has 16 amino acids. The V and J ends lost 4 bases and 0 bases respectively, with 15 bases between them. CDR1 SGHDT and CDR2 YYEEEE come from the germline V gene. This CDR3 reads CASSPGPGASTDTQYF. The CDR3 nucleotides are TGTGCCAGCAGCCCCGGCCCAGGAGCTAGCACAGATACGCAGTATTTT.

This clonotype has ten or more counts. The chain links TRBV4-3 to TRBJ2-1; 9 bases are a match to TRBD1. The CDR3 is 17 amino acids. Germline CDR1 LGHNA, CDR2 YSLEER. Trimming cost V 4 bases and J 3 bases; bases outside gene matches: 10. The CDR3 spells CASSRGTRDRVYNEQFF. The CDR3 DNA sequence: TGCGCCAGCAGCCGAGGGACCCGGGACAGGGTCTACAATGAGCAGTTCTTC.

This clonotype was counted only a few times. This chain joins TRBV5-1 and TRBJ1-1, with D uncertain. V was cut by 2 bases and J by 1 base, with 9 bases left in between. The CDR3 consists of 14 residues. In germline, CDR1 is SGHRS, CDR2 YFSETQ. As DNA, the CDR3 is TGCGCCAGCAGCTTTCTGGGAAAGAACACTGAAGCTTTCTTT. This gives the protein CASSFLGKNTEAFF.

The J gene is TRBJ2-1, the V gene TRBV11-2; 9 bases match TRBD2. The CDR3 is 17 residues long. Looked up from germline, CDR1 is SGHAT and CDR2 is FQNNGV. J was trimmed by 3 bases and V by 1 base; bases with no gene match: 7. CDR3 coding DNA: TGTGCCAGCAGCTTAGTGGCTAGCGGGATGGGCTACAATGAGCAGTTCTTC. It translates to CASSLVASGMGYNEQFF.

This clonotype turned up a few times. The V and J genes are TRBV10-3 and TRBJ2-1; TRBD1 matches at 10 bases. Germline values: CDR1 ENHRY, CDR2 SYGVKD. V trimming: 8 bases; J trimming: 2 bases; junction bases outside the gene matches: 9. This CDR3 contains 16 residues. The CDR3 loop is CAIATVGTGAYNEQFF. The CDR3 DNA reads TGTGCCATCGCAACTGTAGGGACAGGGGCCTACAATGAGCAGTTCTTC.

This clonotype was seen repeatedly, ten times or more. The genes are TRBV5-4 and TRBJ2-7; possibly TRBD1 for D (6 bases). Germline V gene lookup returns CDR1 SGHNT and CDR2 YYREEE (reference sequence). The CDR3 spans 13 residues. With 7 bases removed from V and 0 bases from J, the gap between germline ends came to 11 bases. In DNA form, the CDR3 reads TGTGCCAGCCGGCAGGACAGCTCCTACGAGCAGTACTTC. Its protein is CASRQDSSYEQYF.

This clonotype was seen more than once but under ten times. The chain couples TRBV7-6 to TRBJ1-3; D gene unclear. Trimming stripped 5 bases from V and 0 bases from J, with 5 bases between. The CDR3 consists of 13 residues. CDR1 and CDR2 (germline): SGHVS, FNYEAQ. The CDR3 is CASSPRSGNTIYF. CDR3 DNA: TGTGCCAGCAGCCCACGCTCTGGAAACACCATATATTTT. Using reference TRBV7-6 and TRBJ1-3 for the parts outside the CDR3, the full variable domain is GAGVSQSPRYKVTKRGQDVALRCDPISGHVSLYWYRQALGQGPEFLTYFNYEAQQDKSGLPNDRFSAERPEGSISTLTIQRTEQRDSAMYRCASSPRSGNTIYFGEGSWLTVV.

V gene TRBV30 combines with J gene TRBJ2-7; no definite D call. The CDR3 spans 11 residues. Germline CDR1 GTSNPN, CDR2 SVGIG (reference sequence). V was clipped by 0 bases and J by 4 bases, with 4 bases between them. CDR3 nucleotide sequence: TGTGCCTGGAGTGTTAGGTACGAGCAGTACTTC. The encoded protein is CAWSVRYEQYF.

DNA of the CDR3: TGTGCCAGCTCAGGACAGGGAGACACTGAAGCTTTCTTT. As protein: CASSGQGDTEAFF. The rearrangement uses TRBV18 and TRBJ1-1; TRBD1 aligns across 8 bases. Germline loops: CDR1 KGHSH, CDR2 LQKENI. V lost 5 bases and J lost 3; bases outside the gene matches: 2. This CDR3 is 13 amino acids long.

This clonotype was counted between two and nine times. This rearrangement joins TRBV7-6 to TRBJ2-1, with 14 bases matching TRBD2. The germline CDR1 and CDR2 sequences are SGHVS and FNYEAQ. Unmatched junction bases numbered 5, after V lost 4 bases and J lost 0 bases. The CDR3 totals 18 residues. As DNA, the CDR3 is TGTGCCAGCAGCTATGGGACTAGCGGGGGCCTCTCCTACAATGAGCAGTTCTTC. This gives the protein CASSYGTSGGLSYNEQFF.

The chain couples TRBV6-2 or TRBV6-3 to TRBJ1-1; D is unclear. Trimming pared 5 bases from V and 0 bases from J, leaving 13 bases between. CDR1 is MNHEY, CDR2 SVGEGT, per germline. The CDR3 loop spans 15 amino acids. CDR3 DNA: TGTGCCAGCAGTCCGCCTCCTCCCATGAACACTGAAGCTTTCTTT. Protein sequence: CASSPPPPMNTEAFF.

This clonotype was counted ten times or more. The V and J genes are TRBV5-6 and TRBJ1-5; 7 bases fit TRBD1. Germline V gene lookup returns CDR1 SGHDT and CDR2 YYEEEE. With V trimmed by 4 bases and J by 8 bases, 12 bases remained unmatched. This CDR3 contains 15 residues. CDR3 nucleotides: TGTGCCAGCAGCACCCTGGACAGGACCTGGGAGCCCCAGCATTTT. It translates to CASSTLDRTWEPQHF.

This clonotype showed up just a few times. This sequence joins TRBV7-2 and TRBJ2-5, with TRBD2 matching 9 bases. The CDR3 is made up of 16 amino acids. Germline CDR1 SGHTA, CDR2 FQGNSA. J was trimmed by 2 bases and V by 2 bases; bases with no gene match: 6. The CDR3 loop is CASSLSAGGGQETQYF. The DNA of the CDR3 is TGTGCCAGCAGCTTATCGGCGGGAGGGGGACAAGAGACCCAGTACTTC. Drawing the rest from reference TRBV7-2 and TRBJ2-5, the complete variable domain is GAGVSQSPSNKVTEKGKDVELRCDPISGHTALYWYRQSLGQGLEFLIYFQGNSAPDKSGLPSDRFSAERTGGSVSTLTIQRTQQEDSAVYLCASSLSAGGGQETQYFGPGTRLLVL.

This clonotype was picked up a small number of times. The V and J genes are TRBV20-1 and TRBJ2-2; no firm D call. Germline values: CDR1 DFQATT, CDR2 SNEGSKA (reference sequence). V was cut by 0 bases and J by 5 bases, with 7 bases left in between. This CDR3 spans 13 amino acids. CDR3 sequence (DNA): TGCAGTGCTAGAGATACCGGGACCGGGGAGCTGTTTTTT. Its translation is CSARDTGTGELFF.

This clonotype was observed a few times. The rearrangement joins TRBV12-3 or TRBV12-4 to TRBJ2-7, with D possibly TRBD2 on 6 matching bases. The length of the CDR3 is 13 residues. Trimming took 6 bases from V and 2 from J, leaving 11 bases between them. In nucleotides, the CDR3 is TGTGCCAGCAGGCTAGCGAGAGCCTACGAGCAGTACTTC. Protein product: CASRLARAYEQYF.

Note on this clonotype: One junction end disagrees with the germline gene, perhaps due to a read error. CDR3 loop: CASSRQNSEAFF. The CDR3 DNA reads TGTGCCAGCAGTCGACAGAACAGTGAAGCTTTCTTT. The chain couples TRBV12-3 or TRBV12-4 to TRBJ1-1, with D possibly being TRBD1 (5 bases). The CDR3 sequence is 12 residues long.

This clonotype was counted at least ten times. The chain couples TRBV25-1 to TRBJ2-5; TRBD2 matches 7 bases. The CDR3 contains 17 residues. Germline V CDR1 and CDR2: MGHDK, SYGVNS. After removal of 3 bases from V and 5 bases from J, the junction contained 15 bases not matched to a gene. The CDR3 sequence: CASSDKGGRAGLETQYF. In nucleotides, the CDR3 is TGTGCCAGCAGTGACAAGGGTGGGAGGGCTGGACTGGAGACCCAGTACTTC.

This chain uses TRBV6-2 or TRBV6-3 with TRBJ1-4, with a weak D call TRBD1 (5 bases). The CDR3 spans 15 residues. Between the trimmed V and J ends, which lost 0 bases and 5 bases, there was a span of 10 bases. Germline V gene data show CDR1 as MNHEY and CDR2 as SVGEGT. In DNA form, the CDR3 reads TGTGCCAGCAGTTACTCGACAGCATCGAATGAAAAACTGTTTTTT. This codes for CASSYSTASNEKLFF.

This clonotype occurred a few times. The rearrangement links TRBV24-1 to TRBJ1-1; D gene uncertain. CDR1 and CDR2 from the germline V gene are KGHDR and SFDVKD. V lost 4 bases, J lost 2 bases, and 4 bases lay in between. The CDR3 runs to 12 residues. CDR3 in amino acids: CATSDFNTEAFF. The CDR3 coding sequence is TGTGCCACCAGTGACTTCAACACTGAAGCTTTCTTT.

The gene calls are TRBV20-1 and TRBJ2-2, with D tentatively TRBD1 or TRBD2 (5 bases each). Per the germline V gene, CDR1 is DFQATT and CDR2 is SNEGSKA (reference sequence). The CDR3 spans 13 residues. Trimming took off 8 bases at V and 8 bases at J, with 18 bases between the two ends. In DNA form, the CDR3 reads TGCAGTCCCCCCGGGACCATAGTGGGGGAGCTGTTTTTT. It yields the protein CSPPGTIVGELFF.

This clonotype was counted between two and nine times. This chain links TRBV5-1 with TRBJ2-7; 7 positions agree with TRBD1. V shed 3 bases, J shed 6 bases, and the junction held 9 bases outside the gene matches. CDR3 length: 14 amino acids. Germline values: CDR1 SGHRS, CDR2 YFSETQ. The CDR3 is CASSWEGGPSEQYF. DNA of the CDR3: TGCGCCAGCAGCTGGGAAGGGGGCCCATCCGAGCAGTACTTC.

This clonotype was seen a handful of times. The chain carries TRBV20-1 and TRBJ1-5, with D possibly TRBD1 on 5 matching bases. V gave up 3 bases and J gave up 8 bases, with 20 bases separating them. Germline V gene lookup returns CDR1 DFQATT and CDR2 SNEGSKA (reference sequence). The CDR3 is made up of 15 amino acids. The CDR3 region is CSARKGSRDNEPQHF. The CDR3 bases are TGCAGTGCTAGGAAGGGGTCCAGGGATAACGAGCCCCAGCATTTT.

In nucleotides, the CDR3 is TGTGCCAGCAGCCAACACAGGGCTTCCATATATTTT. Protein: CASSQHRASIYF. The chain employs TRBV7-2 and TRBJ1-3; D is perhaps TRBD1 (6 bases). Germline-derived CDR1 and CDR2 are SGHTA and FQGNSA. This CDR3 region has 12 residues. V lost 5 bases and J lost 11, with 13 bases in between.

This clonotype was counted only a few times. This rearrangement joins TRBV24-1 to TRBJ2-3; 14 bases match TRBD2. CDR1 and CDR2 (germline): KGHDR, SFDVKD. This CDR3 has 19 residues. V lost 3 bases, J lost 0 bases, and 7 bases stayed unmatched. In DNA, the CDR3 is TGTGCCACCAGTGATCCCCTCCGGACTAGCGGGGGGAGCACAGATACGCAGTATTTT. Its protein product is CATSDPLRTSGGSTDTQYF.

Many counts were recorded for this clonotype. The gene calls are TRBV18 and TRBJ2-7, with D maybe TRBD1 (5 bases). Germline V gene sequence: CDR1 KGHSH, CDR2 LQKENI. The CDR3 consists of 15 residues. Deletions cut 0 bases from V and 1 base from J, with 10 bases between. CDR3 coding DNA: TGTGCCAGCTCACCACCAGGGGTCAGATCCTACGAGCAGTACTTC. It specifies CASSPPGVRSYEQYF. The variable domain in full, with the rest retrieved from reference TRBV18 and TRBJ2-7, is NAGVMQNPRHLVRRRGQEARLRCSPMKGHSHVYWYRQLPEEGLKFMVYLQKENIIDESGMPKERFSAEFPKEGPSILRIQQVVRGDSAAYFCASSPPGVRSYEQYFGPGTRLTVT.